The present T cell receptor (beta chain) was sequenced within a study of cytomegalovirus exposure and HLA in healthy donors. Points from the study as a whole: An analysis that was carried out later associated 15,000 to 20,000 TCR beta sequences with HLA alleles at 0.05 false discovery rate. There were reportedly fewer N-insertions in an Asian-associated ancestry cluster than the roughly 610-donor mean, in a later analysis. Associated with cytomegalovirus, according to the listing, were some 180 TCR beta chains.

This clone has a handful of counts. Its target is not known. The junction had 9 bases not matched to a gene; V was cut back by 5 bases and J by 2 bases. The CDR3 length is 16 residues. CDR1 and CDR2 from the germline V gene are MDHEN and SYDVKM. PCR involved 60 Vbeta and 13 Jbeta primers. The repertoire was sequenced with immunoSEQ multiplex PCR; TCRdb's copy has only in-frame clones and lacks some. This table has 150,000 to 200,000 clones, roughly 87% appearing once. The rearrangement joins TRBV28 to TRBJ2-7; TRBD2 aligns across 10 bases. The TCR comes from a girl between 10 and 17 years old in good health and CMV-seropositive. Material: PBMCs. CDR3 protein: CASSQAGGPDPYEQYF. CDR3 sequence (DNA): TGTGCCAGCAGTCAAGCGGGAGGGCCGGACCCCTACGAGCAGTACTTC.